The 29 T cell receptor beta chains reported below all come from one sample, sequenced in a study of T cell responses to AZD1222 COVID-19 vaccine. Profiled with immunoSEQ multiplex PCR; TCRdb holds only in-frame clones, not every one. The repertoire holds some 150,000 clones, with approximately 95% as singletons. The sample in question was peripheral blood, obtained on day 0 of AZD1222 vaccination. These receptors were obtained from an adult in good health.

The chain carries TRBV6-5 and TRBJ1-1; D ambiguous. Germline CDR1 MNHEY, CDR2 SVGAGI. Deletions cut 5 bases from V and 7 bases from J, with 17 bases between. The CDR3 sequence is 14 residues long. In nucleotides, the CDR3 is TGTGCCAGCAGTCGGGTCCCCCCCTTCGATGAAGCTTTCTTT. Translating gives CASSRVPPFDEAFF.

The gene calls are TRBV6-1 and TRBJ1-1; D is unclear. CDR3 length: 11 amino acids. Germline V gives CDR1 MNHNS, CDR2 SASEGT. The V end was cut by 0 bases, the J end by 10 bases, with 6 bases between. CDR3: CASSEASIAFF. For the CDR3, the DNA is TGTGCCAGCAGTGAAGCTTCCATAGCTTTCTTT.

The rearrangement links TRBV18 to TRBJ2-2; D not certain. The CDR3 covers 13 residues. Looked up from germline, CDR1 is KGHSH and CDR2 is LQKENI. Trimming cost V 2 bases and J 4 bases, with 5 bases left between them. CDR3 bases: TGTGCCAGCTCACCAGGTCCCACCGGGGAGCTGTTTTTT. This codes for CASSPGPTGELFF.

V and J are TRBV19 and TRBJ2-2, with 8 positions matching TRBD1. V lost 1 base to trimming and J lost 1 base; unmatched junction nucleotides: 5. The CDR3 is 17 amino acids. Germline V gene data show CDR1 as LNHDA and CDR2 as SQIVND (reference sequence). The chain's CDR3 is CASSIVFGTGNTGELFF. CDR3 bases: TGTGCCAGTAGTATAGTTTTCGGGACAGGGAACACCGGGGAGCTGTTTTTT.

V gene TRBV5-5 combines with J gene TRBJ2-7, with TRBD1 identical over 10 bases. V dropped 0 bases and J dropped 7; count of bases not matched to a gene: 10. CDR3 size: 16 residues. CDR1 is SGHKS, CDR2 YYEKEE, per germline (reference sequence). The CDR3: CASSLGTGGKTREQYF. In nucleotides, the CDR3 is TGTGCCAGCAGCTTGGGGACAGGGGGAAAGACGCGGGAGCAGTACTTC.

The CDR3 spells CASKGHNEKLFF. CDR3 nucleotides: TGTGCCAGCAAAGGGCATAATGAAAAACTGTTTTTT. The rearrangement links TRBV2 to TRBJ1-4; no firm D call. The CDR3 runs 12 residues. Looked up from germline, CDR1 is SNHLY and CDR2 is FYNNEI. Trimming removed 7 bases at V and 4 bases at J, with 7 bases between.

The chain couples TRBV19 to TRBJ1-3, with D possibly matching TRBD1 (5 bases). The CDR3 is made up of 13 amino acids. CDR1 is LNHDA, CDR2 SQIVND, per germline (reference sequence). The germline V and J ends were trimmed by 6 bases and 2 bases, with 8 bases remaining between them. DNA for the CDR3: TGTGCCAGTAGGGGACCCGCTGGAAACACCATATATTTT. Protein: CASRGPAGNTIYF.

The chain links TRBV6-1 to TRBJ1-1, with 7 bases that match TRBD1. Losses at the gene ends were 2 bases for V and 1 base for J; bases not matched to a gene: 1. The CDR3 extends over 14 amino acids. In germline, CDR1 is MNHNS, CDR2 SASEGT. CDR3 sequence (DNA): TGTGCCAGCAGTGAATACAGGGGGAACACTGAAGCTTTCTTT. This sequence encodes CASSEYRGNTEAFF.

J is TRBJ1-1 and V is TRBV27, with a possible D match to TRBD1 (5 bases). The CDR3 covers 15 residues. V lost 1 base, J lost 4 bases, and 13 bases lay in between. Germline lookup yields CDR1 MNHEY and CDR2 SMNVEV (reference sequence). The CDR3 region has the DNA TGTGCCAGCAGTTTATGGGGCAGGGCTGGCACTGAAGCTTTCTTT. Translating it yields CASSLWGRAGTEAFF.

In its sample, this clone was seen once. CDR3 residues: CASSLHLAGGQETQYF. CDR3 in DNA: TGCGCCAGCAGCCTACATCTAGCGGGGGGTCAAGAGACCCAGTACTTC. The V gene is TRBV4-1, the J gene TRBJ2-5; 11 bases align to TRBD2. Germline V gene lookup returns CDR1 MGHRA and CDR2 YSYEKL. V gave up 4 bases and J gave up 2 bases; unmatched junction bases: 6. This CDR3 is 16 amino acids long.

The V call is TRBV14, the J call TRBJ1-4; D not certain. The CDR3 is 17 residues long. V was shortened by 2 bases and J by 7 bases, with 20 bases between the two germline ends. Germline V CDR1 and CDR2: SGHDN, FVKESK. CDR3 DNA sequence: TGTGCCAGCAGCCAATTTCTGGCCGCCTCGGATGGTGAAAAACTGTTTTTT. This gives the protein CASSQFLAASDGEKLFF.

The CDR3 region is CASATGAVVPAEKLFF. For the CDR3, the DNA is TGCGCCAGCGCCACAGGGGCGGTCGTTCCCGCGGAAAAACTGTTTTTT. The rearrangement uses TRBV5-1 and TRBJ1-4; 7 nucleotides match TRBD1. V shed 7 bases, J shed 8 bases, and the junction held 17 bases outside the gene matches. The CDR3 runs to 16 residues. Germline CDR1 reads SGHRS; CDR2 reads YFSETQ.

This sequence joins TRBV2 and TRBJ2-1, with D hard to call. CDR1 and CDR2 (germline): SNHLY, FYNNEI. V was pared by 6 bases and J by 5 bases, with 2 bases between. The CDR3 is 10 amino acids. CDR3 bases: TGTGCCAGCAGGAACAATGAGCAGTTCTTC. This sequence encodes CASRNNEQFF.

This clone was counted a single time. The J gene is TRBJ1-5, the V gene TRBV7-9; possible D gene TRBD1, 6 bases. Germline V gene data show CDR1 as SEHNR and CDR2 as FQNEAQ (reference sequence). V was trimmed by 5 bases and J by 7 bases, leaving 18 bases between them. The CDR3 spans 15 residues. The CDR3 nucleotides read TGTGCCAGCAGCGTAGGGGGGGGTGTTGTGCAGCCCCAGCATTTT. Its translation is CASSVGGGVVQPQHF.

This clone was picked up one time. The chain uses TRBV5-5 and TRBJ1-5, with D unresolved. The CDR3 loop spans 13 amino acids. The V and J ends lost 5 bases and 4 bases respectively, with 10 bases between them. Looked up from germline, CDR1 is SGHKS and CDR2 is YYEKEE (reference sequence). The CDR3 DNA follows: TGTGCCAGCAGTCCCGACGGGAATCAGCCCCAGCATTTT. Translating it yields CASSPDGNQPQHF.

This clone appeared once. The DNA for the CDR3 is TGTGCCAGCAGTTCCCGGGACAAAGGGGAAAAACTGTTTTTT. As protein: CASSSRDKGEKLFF. The chain joins TRBV6-5 to TRBJ1-4; a weak D match, TRBD1 (6 bases). Trimming took 4 bases from V and 8 from J, leaving 14 bases between them. The germline V gene encodes CDR1 MNHEY and CDR2 SVGAGI. The length of the CDR3 is 14 residues.

This sequence joins TRBV3-1 (or the pseudogene TRBV3-2) and TRBJ2-1; TRBD2 agrees at 9 bases. Germline V gives CDR1 LGHDT, CDR2 YNNKEL (reference sequence). V was pared by 8 bases and J by 7 bases, with 6 bases of the junction left unmatched. This CDR3 spans 13 amino acids. CDR3: CASCGLACNEQFF. The CDR3 region has the DNA TGTGCCAGCTGCGGACTAGCGTGTAATGAGCAGTTCTTC.

V is TRBV7-9 and J is TRBJ1-1; D is uncertain. This CDR3 spans 14 amino acids. V gave up 0 bases and J gave up 4 bases, with 9 bases separating them. Germline loops: CDR1 SEHNR, CDR2 FQNEAQ (reference sequence). CDR3 in DNA: TGTGCCAGCAGCTTAGCAGGATTGAGCACTGAAGCTTTCTTT. Translated, it gives CASSLAGLSTEAFF. The full variable domain, rest sourced from reference TRBV7-9 and TRBJ1-1, is DTGVSQNPRHKITKRGQNVTFRCDPISEHNRLYWYRQTLGQGPEFLTYFQNEAQLEKSRLLSDRFSAERPKGSFSTLEIQRTEQGDSAMYLCASSLAGLSTEAFFGQGTRLTVV.

V usage is TRBV6-1 and J usage is TRBJ1-2, with 12 bases that match TRBD1. The length of the CDR3 is 16 residues. The germline CDR1 and CDR2 sequences are MNHNS and SASEGT. The ends lost 0 bases at V and 7 bases at J; junction bases unmatched: 6. CDR3 nucleotides: TGTGCCAGCAGTGAAGCTATGGGACAGGGGGCTGGTGGCTACACCTTC. Translation gives CASSEAMGQGAGGYTF.

This chain links TRBV25-1 with TRBJ2-3; 11 nucleotides align to TRBD2. V shed 7 bases, J shed 2 bases, and the junction held 8 bases outside the gene matches. Germline CDR1 and CDR2: MGHDK and SYGVNS. This CDR3 is 16 amino acids long. This chain's CDR3 is CASNPGTSGNTDTQYF. The CDR3 DNA reads as TGTGCCAGCAACCCAGGGACTAGCGGCAACACAGATACGCAGTATTTT.

V and J are TRBV12-3 or TRBV12-4 and TRBJ2-7; the D gene is possibly TRBD2 (6 bases). V was trimmed by 8 bases and J by 2 bases, leaving 10 bases between them. This CDR3 is built from 12 residues. CDR3 coding DNA: TGTGCCAGCGGGACTTCCACCTACGAGCAGTACTTC. Translation: CASGTSTYEQYF.

J is TRBJ2-2 and V is TRBV6-1, with D perhaps assigned TRBD1 or TRBD2 (5 bases each). Germline V gene sequence: CDR1 MNHNS, CDR2 SASEGT. The V end lost 0 bases, the J end lost 6 bases, and 11 bases lay between the germline ends. The CDR3 is made up of 15 amino acids. CDR3 sequence reads: CASSEASRGAGELFF. The DNA of the CDR3 is TGTGCCAGCAGTGAAGCGTCGAGGGGAGCCGGGGAGCTGTTTTTT.

Turning to this clone: At one of its ends the junction is not consistent with the germline gene, which may arise from a read error. The V call is TRBV3-1 (or the pseudogene TRBV3-2), the J call TRBJ1-3; 8 nucleotides agree with TRBD1. The CDR3 has 13 amino acids. Germline V CDR1 and CDR2: LGHDT, YNNKEL (reference sequence). This CDR3 is CATRTGSANTIYF. The CDR3 bases are TGTGCCACCAGGACAGGGTCTGCAAACACCATATATTTT.

This rearrangement joins TRBV4-2 to TRBJ1-5; D unclear. Trimming stripped 4 bases from V and 4 bases from J, with 11 bases between. Germline loops: CDR1 LGHNA, CDR2 YNFKEQ. The CDR3 runs 14 residues. CDR3 nucleotide sequence: TGTGCCAGCAGCCTTTTGTTAGGGAATCAGCCCCAGCATTTT. This encodes CASSLLLGNQPQHF.

The chain is built from TRBV28 and TRBJ1-4; D ambiguous. V lost 8 bases and J lost 8, with 9 bases in between. Per the germline V gene, CDR1 is MDHEN and CDR2 is SYDVKM. There are 11 residues in the CDR3. CDR3 loop: CASGVTEKLFF. CDR3 sequence (DNA): TGTGCCAGCGGAGTAACCGAAAAACTGTTTTTT.

V is TRBV3-1 (or the pseudogene TRBV3-2) and J is TRBJ2-7; no reliable D call. CDR1 is LGHDT, CDR2 YNNKEL, per germline (reference sequence). This CDR3 region has 14 residues. The ends were cut back, 1 base at V and 3 bases at J, with 10 bases in the middle. The CDR3 DNA reads as TGTGCCAGCAGCCAAGTCCCAGAGCACTACGAGCAGTACTTC. This encodes CASSQVPEHYEQYF.

This chain connects TRBV24-1 to TRBJ2-5; D not certain. With 7 bases removed from V and 5 bases from J, the gap between germline ends came to 13 bases. The germline gives CDR1 KGHDR, CDR2 SFDVKD. The CDR3 has 13 residues. In nucleotides, the CDR3 is TGTGCCACCAGCCGGGCCGCCGGGGAGACCCAGTACTTC. It encodes CATSRAAGETQYF.

The rearrangement uses TRBV9 and TRBJ1-2; no definite D call. Germline CDR1 is SGDLS and CDR2 is YYNGEE. CDR3 size: 13 residues. Trimming removed 0 bases at V and 3 bases at J, with 6 bases between. In nucleotides, the CDR3 is TGTGCCAGCAGCGTAGGGTCTTACTATGGCTACACCTTC. The encoded protein is CASSVGSYYGYTF.

This chain connects TRBV10-2 to TRBJ1-6; TRBD1 matches at 7 bases. Germline lookup yields CDR1 WSHSY and CDR2 SAAADI. The V and J ends lost 4 bases and 7 bases, in that order; junction bases with no gene match: 4. The CDR3 loop spans 14 amino acids. The CDR3 bases are TGCGCCAGCAGTGTGGGACAGCTCAATTCACCCCTCCACTTT. Translated: CASSVGQLNSPLHF.